This TCR beta chain was sequenced during a study of shared clonotypes between healthy human individuals. Samples underwent the assay at deep level. It was 200 to 250 ng DNA, about 30,000 T cell genomes, that sorted-subset replicate PCRs used. Libraries were prepared by immunoSEQ multiplex PCR; TCRdb keeps only in-frame clonotypes and omits some of them. The sample shows 2 million to 2.5 million clones, around 95% of them seen only once. Findings and caveats of the study: Represented genetic and exposure-history diversity was restricted by having few donors.

The CDR3 contains 15 residues. The germline V gene encodes CDR1 SGHRS and CDR2 YFSETQ. The junction had 5 bases not matched to a gene; V was cut back by 4 bases and J by 3 bases. Regarding this clone: No antigen is known for it.

The material sequenced was naive CD4+ T cells sorted from blood. Subset given: CD45RA+ positively selected. This chain uses TRBV5-1 with TRBJ2-1; TRBD2 matches 9 bases. This sequence originates from a man aged 18 to 35 in good health. The CDR3 region is CASSPDSGSYNEQFF. CDR3 DNA: TGCGCCAGCAGCCCAGATAGCGGGAGCTACAATGAGCAGTTCTTC. Using reference TRBV5-1 and TRBJ2-1 for the parts outside the CDR3, the full variable domain is KAGVTQTPRYLIKTRGQQVTLSCSPISGHRSVSWYQQTPGQGLQFLFEYFSETQRNKGNFPGRFSGRQFSNSRSEMNVSTLELGDSALYLCASSPDSGSYNEQFFGPGTRLTVL.